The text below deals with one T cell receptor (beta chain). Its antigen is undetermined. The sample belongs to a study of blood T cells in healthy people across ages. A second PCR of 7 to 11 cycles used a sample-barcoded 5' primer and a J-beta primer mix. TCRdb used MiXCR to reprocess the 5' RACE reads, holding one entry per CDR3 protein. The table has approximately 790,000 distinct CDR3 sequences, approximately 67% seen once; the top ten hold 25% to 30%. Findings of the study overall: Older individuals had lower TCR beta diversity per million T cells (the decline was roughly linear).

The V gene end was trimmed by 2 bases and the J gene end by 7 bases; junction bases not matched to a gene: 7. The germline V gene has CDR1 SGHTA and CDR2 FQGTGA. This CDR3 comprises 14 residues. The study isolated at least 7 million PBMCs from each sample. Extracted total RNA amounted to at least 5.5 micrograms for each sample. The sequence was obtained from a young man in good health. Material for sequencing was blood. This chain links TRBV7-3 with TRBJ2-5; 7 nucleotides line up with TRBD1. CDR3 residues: CASSLDPRTGTQYF. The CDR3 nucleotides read TGTGCCAGCAGCTTAGATCCCCGGACAGGGACCCAGTACTTC.